This is a list of T cell receptor beta chains from one sample in a study of human T cells and chemical hapten exposure. Each CDR3 protein gets one entry after TCRdb re-called the RACE reads with MiXCR. Altogether more than 300,000 distinct CDR3 sequences are present, roughly 5% being singletons, with the ten largest covering approximately 2.8%. Sequences were derived from whole blood, sampled in connection with sensitization to the hapten diphenylcyclopropenone (DPC). The source of these receptors is a woman aged 50 to 60 with alopecia areata. Some clones in this sample may be carry-over from other donors' samples. The CDR3 runs from the conserved cysteine through the conserved F or W.

V gene	CDR3 length	J gene	CDR3 protein
TRBV7-2	14	TRBJ2-3	CASSLGLYTDTQYF
TRBV29-1	13	TRBJ2-7	CSVGGGLSYEQYF
TRBV2	14	TRBJ1-6	CASTPGGIGSPLHF
TRBV4-1	18	TRBJ2-1	CASSQEVKRLLSYNEQFF
TRBV7-2	13	TRBJ1-1	CASSLGIGDQAFF
TRBV7-8	15	TRBJ2-3	CASSPPQASTDTQYF
TRBV9	14	TRBJ1-3	CASSVGDGGNTIYF
TRBV12-3/TRBV12-4	15	TRBJ2-2	CASSSRSANTGELFF
TRBV6-2/TRBV6-3	14	TRBJ2-1	CASRAGGQYNEQFF
TRBV24-1	16	TRBJ2-6	CATSEAAGTGANVLTF
TRBV18	17	TRBJ2-3	CASSPLLLAGITDTQYF
TRBV29-1	13	TRBJ2-5	CSVENMLSETQYF
TRBV13	13	TRBJ2-3	CASSQLGTVTQYF
TRBV12-3/TRBV12-4	15	TRBJ1-2	CASSLGAGLGNGYTF
TRBV5-4	17	TRBJ2-6	CASSLGQGANGANVLTF
TRBV2	13	TRBJ1-2	CASSVGFTYGYTF
TRBV5-6	12	TRBJ1-5	CASSFGDQPQHF
TRBV7-6	15	TRBJ2-3	CAIQALAGVSDTQYF
TRBV4-2	14	TRBJ1-2	CASSATGGNYGYTF
TRBV29-1	12	TRBJ1-1	CSSDRAHTEAFF
TRBV12-3/TRBV12-4	13	TRBJ2-1	CASSLGTGNEQFF
TRBV10-3	14	TRBJ2-7	CAIRGGTGNEEQYF
TRBV6-5	14	TRBJ1-2	CASSYKGTGDGYTF
TRBV10-3	14	TRBJ1-1	CAISPSTTKTEAFF
TRBV12-5	16	TRBJ2-5	CASGPRGGGHGETQYF
TRBV5-5	15	TRBJ2-1	CASSFRDNSYNEQFF
TRBV13	16	TRBJ2-1	CASSPPGTSGKNEQFF